This passage covers 13 T cell receptor beta chains from one sample sequenced in a study of T cell responses to AZD1222 COVID-19 vaccine. Some clones are missing from TCRdb's copy, which holds only in-frame ones; the method was immunoSEQ multiplex PCR. The data hold around 150,000 clones, with about nine tenths observed a single time. The sample in question was peripheral blood, obtained 28 days after the second AZD1222 dose. The receptors stem from an adult who received the AZD1222 COVID-19 vaccine.

The chain links TRBV27 to TRBJ1-3; 7 positions match TRBD1. Germline V CDR1 and CDR2: MNHEY, SMNVEV (reference sequence). The trim removed 5 bases at V and 0 bases at J, leaving 10 bases unmatched. The CDR3 contains 17 residues. As DNA, the CDR3 is TGTGCCAGCAGTCCCCGGCGAGGGGGCCTCTCTGGAAACACCATATATTTT. As protein: CASSPRRGGLSGNTIYF.

The count of this clone is one. This rearrangement joins TRBV15 to TRBJ2-7, with TRBD1 matching over 12 bases. The CDR3 is made up of 15 amino acids. With 2 bases clipped from V and 7 bases from J, the junction kept 6 bases outside the gene matches. In germline, CDR1 is LNHNV, CDR2 YYDKDF (reference sequence). The CDR3 region is CATSRPGQGAREQYF. CDR3 DNA sequence: TGTGCCACCAGCAGACCGGGACAGGGGGCGCGAGAGCAGTACTTC.

The rearrangement joins TRBV5-1 to TRBJ2-7; weak D call: TRBD1 (6 bases). V was shortened by 0 bases and J by 4 bases, with 14 bases between the two germline ends. There are 15 residues in the CDR3. Germline values: CDR1 SGHRS, CDR2 YFSETQ. CDR3 sequence (DNA): TGCGCCAGCAGCTTGGTTGGGGGCGCGGTATACGAGCAGTACTTC. Amino acid sequence: CASSLVGGAVYEQYF.

The chain joins TRBV3-1 (or the pseudogene TRBV3-2) to TRBJ2-1, with 10 bases aligning to TRBD2. Trimming at V came to 4 bases and at J to 7 bases, leaving 7 bases not matched to a gene. The CDR3 is 15 amino acids. Germline assignment: CDR1 LGHDT and CDR2 YNNKEL (reference sequence). The CDR3 DNA is TGTGCCAGCAGCCTTCTAGCGGGAGAACGTAATGAGCAGTTCTTC. It translates to CASSLLAGERNEQFF.

This chain joins TRBV27 and TRBJ1-2; 10 positions match TRBD1. This CDR3 region has 14 residues. Per the germline V gene, CDR1 is MNHEY and CDR2 is SMNVEV (reference sequence). The ends lost 6 bases at V and 8 bases at J; junction bases unmatched: 9. CDR3 in DNA: TGTGCCAGCAGGCCGGGACAGGGGTTGGTGGGCTACACCTTC. It translates to CASRPGQGLVGYTF.

This sequence joins TRBV19 and TRBJ1-5; D remains ambiguous. The germline V gene has CDR1 LNHDA and CDR2 SQIVND (reference sequence). This CDR3 comprises 12 residues. V gave up 6 bases and J gave up 5 bases, with 8 bases separating them. The CDR3 DNA sequence: TGTGCCAGTAGGGTCATGGATCAGCCCCAGCATTTT. Encoded protein: CASRVMDQPQHF.

This clone turned up a few times. This chain uses TRBV2 with TRBJ2-7, with 7 bases fitting TRBD1. This CDR3 is 13 amino acids long. Unmatched junction bases numbered 6, after V lost 6 bases and J lost 4 bases. Per the germline V gene, CDR1 is SNHLY and CDR2 is FYNNEI. CDR3 DNA sequence: TGTGCCAGCAGCCTGACAGGGTTTTACGAGCAGTACTTC. Translating it yields CASSLTGFYEQYF.

This chain connects TRBV10-3 to TRBJ1-4; 9 bases map to TRBD1. Trimming at V came to 4 bases and at J to 4 bases, leaving 4 bases not matched to a gene. The CDR3 covers 15 residues. From germline, CDR1 is ENHRY and CDR2 SYGVKD. CDR3 residues: CAISGGQGGNEKLFF. CDR3 sequence (DNA): TGTGCCATCAGTGGGGGACAGGGAGGTAATGAAAAACTGTTTTTT.

This chain links TRBV28 with TRBJ1-1; tentative D call: TRBD1 (5 bases). V was pared by 2 bases and J by 1 base, with 17 bases between. This CDR3 has 17 amino acids. The germline CDR1 and CDR2 sequences are MDHEN and SYDVKM. The CDR3, as DNA: TGTGCCAGCAGTTTACCCCTGTGGGGCACTCAGAACACTGAAGCTTTCTTT. This codes for CASSLPLWGTQNTEAFF.

The gene calls are TRBV7-2 and TRBJ2-1; 12 bases match TRBD2. Germline V gene lookup returns CDR1 SGHTA and CDR2 FQGNSA. J lost 5 bases, V lost 7 bases, and 3 bases had no gene match. The CDR3 has 14 residues. In DNA form, the CDR3 reads TGTGCCAGCAACCTAGCGGGAGGGAACAATGAGCAGTTCTTC. This encodes CASNLAGGNNEQFF.

Only one count was recorded for this clone. The chain uses TRBV7-8 and TRBJ2-2; the D gene is possibly TRBD2 (6 bases). Germline V lookup: CDR1 SGHVS, CDR2 FQNEAQ. The CDR3 is made up of 14 amino acids. Deletions cut 1 base from V and 8 bases from J, with 11 bases between. The CDR3 spells CASSLDRRAGELFF. In DNA form, the CDR3 reads TGTGCCAGCAGCTTAGATAGGAGGGCGGGGGAGCTGTTTTTT.

The rearrangement links TRBV5-1 to TRBJ1-4; D not certain. V was shortened by 6 bases and J by 0 bases, with 9 bases between the two germline ends. Germline loops: CDR1 SGHRS, CDR2 YFSETQ. CDR3 length: 14 residues. CDR3 DNA: TGCGCCAGCACTCTGGACTCAACTAATGAAAAACTGTTTTTT. Its protein is CASTLDSTNEKLFF.

The chain's CDR3 is CASSFYRVPNTGANVLTF. The CDR3 region has the DNA TGCGCCAGCAGCTTCTACAGGGTCCCTAATACGGGGGCCAACGTCCTGACTTTC. V gene TRBV5-1 combines with J gene TRBJ2-6; tentatively, D is TRBD1 (6 bases). Per germline, CDR1 SGHRS and CDR2 YFSETQ. The CDR3 has 18 residues. The V gene lost 2 bases and the J gene lost 4 bases, with 19 bases spanning the gap.